Listed below are T cell receptor beta chains from one sample, sequenced in a study of response to subunit inactivated influenza vaccine. TCRdb itself ran the RT-PCR reads through MiXCR, one entry per CDR3 protein. The sample lists about 700,000 distinct CDR3 sequences, around 14% occurring once. The sequences come from PBMCs from blood, collected around 15 days before vaccination. These receptors originate from a man aged 50 to 60 who received an inactivated influenza vaccine. The CDR3 runs from the conserved cysteine through the conserved F or W. The D gene is left open where the match is weak. Some rows mark clone size as missing; the rest say once, few, many or name a class of expanded clone.

cdr3_aa: CATSDFSGMWNEQFF; cdr3_nt: TGTGCCACCAGTGATTTTAGCGGGATGTGGAATGAGCAGTTCTTC; d_call: TRBD2; j_call: TRBJ2-1; clone_size: few; v_call: TRBV24-1; cdr3_length: 15
cdr3_aa: CASSAFVRSGANVLTF; cdr3_nt: TGTGCCAGCAGCGCTTTTGTGCGTTCTGGGGCCAACGTCCTGACTTTC; d_call: -; j_call: TRBJ2-6; clone_size: few; v_call: TRBV7-9; cdr3_length: 16
cdr3_aa: CASSQVFRGGFNEQFF; cdr3_nt: TGTGCCAGCAGCCAAGTTTTTCGGGGGGGATTCAATGAGCAGTTCTTC; d_call: TRBD2; j_call: TRBJ2-1; clone_size: many; v_call: TRBV14; cdr3_length: 16
cdr3_aa: CASSLQGASYEQYF; cdr3_nt: TGTGCCAGCAGCTTACAGGGGGCTTCCTACGAGCAGTACTTC; d_call: TRBD1; j_call: TRBJ2-7; clone_size: many; v_call: TRBV5-6; cdr3_length: 14
cdr3_aa: CASSFSASGLLYEQYF; cdr3_nt: TGTGCCAGCAGTTTTTCTGCTAGCGGGTTACTCTACGAGCAGTACTTC; d_call: TRBD2; j_call: TRBJ2-7; clone_size: many; v_call: TRBV28; cdr3_length: 16
cdr3_aa: CASSQALRDGRASTDTQYF; cdr3_nt: TGCGCCAGCAGCCAAGCGCTCCGGGACGGCCGTGCTAGCACAGATACGCAGTATTTT; d_call: -; j_call: TRBJ2-3; clone_size: -; v_call: TRBV4-3; cdr3_length: 19
cdr3_aa: CASSHTGRFYNEQFF; cdr3_nt: TGTGCCAGCAGCCACACCGGGAGGTTCTACAATGAGCAGTTCTTC; d_call: TRBD2; j_call: TRBJ2-1; clone_size: few; v_call: TRBV14; cdr3_length: 15
cdr3_aa: CASSSTGIDYGYTF; cdr3_nt: TGTGCCAGCAGTTCGACAGGGATTGACTATGGCTACACCTTC; d_call: TRBD1; j_call: TRBJ1-2; clone_size: -; v_call: TRBV12-3/TRBV12-4; cdr3_length: 14
cdr3_aa: CASSWEWGTNTGELFF; cdr3_nt: TGCGCCAGCAGCTGGGAGTGGGGAACGAACACCGGGGAGCTGTTTTTT; d_call: -; j_call: TRBJ2-2; clone_size: few; v_call: TRBV5-1; cdr3_length: 16
cdr3_aa: CASSTYRTGASYEQYF; cdr3_nt: TGTGCCAGCAGCACGTACCGGACAGGGGCATCCTACGAGCAGTACTTC; d_call: TRBD1; j_call: TRBJ2-7; clone_size: few; v_call: TRBV3-1; cdr3_length: 16
cdr3_aa: CASSLIDREQYF; cdr3_nt: TGCGCCAGCAGCTTAATTGATCGCGAGCAGTACTTC; d_call: -; j_call: TRBJ2-7; clone_size: few; v_call: TRBV5-1; cdr3_length: 12
cdr3_aa: CASSFRASGRVTDTQYF; cdr3_nt: TGTGCCAGCAGTTTTAGGGCTAGCGGGAGGGTCACAGATACGCAGTATTTT; d_call: TRBD2; j_call: TRBJ2-3; clone_size: -; v_call: TRBV28; cdr3_length: 17
cdr3_aa: CATSDLGGPTYNEQFF; cdr3_nt: TGTGCCACCAGTGATTTAGGCGGACCGACCTACAATGAGCAGTTCTTC; d_call: -; j_call: TRBJ2-1; clone_size: -; v_call: TRBV24-1; cdr3_length: 16
cdr3_aa: CASSQTRAKNIQYF; cdr3_nt: TGTGCCAGCAGTCAGACTAGAGCCAAAAACATTCAGTACTTC; d_call: -; j_call: TRBJ2-4; clone_size: -; v_call: TRBV6-1; cdr3_length: 14
cdr3_aa: CASSLEASGRYNEQFF; cdr3_nt: TGTGCCAGCAGTCTTGAGGCTAGCGGTCGCTACAATGAGCAGTTCTTC; d_call: TRBD2; j_call: TRBJ2-1; clone_size: -; v_call: TRBV5-4; cdr3_length: 16
cdr3_aa: CASSQGVRDRGSYEQYF; cdr3_nt: TGCGCCAGCAGCCAAGGTGTCCGGGACAGGGGTTCCTACGAGCAGTACTTC; d_call: TRBD1; j_call: TRBJ2-7; clone_size: once; v_call: TRBV4-1; cdr3_length: 17
cdr3_aa: CASSFGVGQFYTF; cdr3_nt: TGTGCCAGCAGCTTTGGTGTGGGCCAGTTCTACACCTTC; d_call: -; j_call: TRBJ1-2; clone_size: many; v_call: TRBV7-2; cdr3_length: 13
cdr3_aa: CASSSSGAKNIQYF; cdr3_nt: TGTGCCAGCAGCTCAAGCGGGGCCAAAAACATTCAGTACTTC; d_call: -; j_call: TRBJ2-4; clone_size: -; v_call: TRBV5-5; cdr3_length: 14
cdr3_aa: CASSYSNLPQF; cdr3_nt: TGTGCCAGCAGTTACTCGAATCTCCCCCAATTT; d_call: -; j_call: TRBJ1-1; clone_size: -; v_call: TRBV6-2/TRBV6-3; cdr3_length: 11
cdr3_aa: CASSAQHTPPEAFF; cdr3_nt: TGTGCCAGCAGCGCACAGCATACACCCCCTGAAGCTTTCTTT; d_call: -; j_call: TRBJ1-1; clone_size: -; v_call: TRBV7-2; cdr3_length: 14
cdr3_aa: CASSSTSGRNYEQYF; cdr3_nt: TGTGCCAGCAGCTCGACTAGCGGGCGAAACTACGAGCAGTACTTC; d_call: TRBD2; j_call: TRBJ2-7; clone_size: -; v_call: TRBV7-9; cdr3_length: 15
cdr3_aa: CASSQDPPGGAISPQHF; cdr3_nt: TGCGCCAGCAGCCAAGATCCCCCAGGAGGAGCAATCAGCCCCCAGCATTTT; d_call: -; j_call: TRBJ1-5; clone_size: -; v_call: TRBV4-1; cdr3_length: 17
cdr3_aa: CSGQDRGGEQYF; cdr3_nt: TGCAGTGGTCAGGACAGGGGAGGCGAGCAGTACTTC; d_call: TRBD1; j_call: TRBJ2-7; clone_size: -; v_call: TRBV20-1; cdr3_length: 12
cdr3_aa: CASAYHEQYF; cdr3_nt: TGTGCCAGCGCATATCACGAGCAGTACTTC; d_call: -; j_call: TRBJ2-7; clone_size: -; v_call: TRBV6-1; cdr3_length: 10
cdr3_aa: CSASERRGGAQETQYF; cdr3_nt: TGCAGTGCTAGTGAAAGACGGGGAGGGGCCCAAGAGACCCAGTACTTC; d_call: TRBD2; j_call: TRBJ2-5; clone_size: -; v_call: TRBV20-1; cdr3_length: 16
cdr3_aa: CASSQDTGAGYEQYF; cdr3_nt: TGTGCCAGCAGCCAAGATACGGGGGCAGGCTACGAGCAGTACTTC; d_call: -; j_call: TRBJ2-7; clone_size: -; v_call: TRBV4-2; cdr3_length: 15
cdr3_aa: CASSSGTSGRRRQFF; cdr3_nt: TGTGCCAGCAGTTCCGGGACTAGCGGGAGGAGGAGGCAGTTCTTC; d_call: TRBD2; j_call: TRBJ2-1; clone_size: once; v_call: TRBV6-5; cdr3_length: 15
cdr3_aa: CSAIKETQYF; cdr3_nt: TGCAGTGCTATTAAAGAGACCCAGTACTTC; d_call: -; j_call: TRBJ2-5; clone_size: few; v_call: TRBV20-1; cdr3_length: 10
cdr3_aa: CATSRVSGAYSNQPQHF; cdr3_nt: TGTGCCACCAGCAGAGTGTCGGGGGCTTATAGCAATCAGCCCCAGCATTTT; d_call: -; j_call: TRBJ1-5; clone_size: -; v_call: TRBV15; cdr3_length: 17
cdr3_aa: CSAGGRAHNEQFF; cdr3_nt: TGCAGCGCCGGGGGCAGGGCCCACAATGAGCAGTTCTTC; d_call: -; j_call: TRBJ2-1; clone_size: -; v_call: TRBV29-1; cdr3_length: 13
cdr3_aa: CASDPGSGSGTDTQYF; cdr3_nt: TGCGCCAGCGACCCCGGTAGCGGGAGTGGGACAGATACGCAGTATTTT; d_call: TRBD2; j_call: TRBJ2-3; clone_size: -; v_call: TRBV5-1; cdr3_length: 16
cdr3_aa: CASSQDRRVWETQYF; cdr3_nt: TGTGCCAGCAGCCAAGATCGGCGGGTGTGGGAGACCCAGTACTTC; d_call: -; j_call: TRBJ2-5; clone_size: few; v_call: TRBV3-1; cdr3_length: 15
cdr3_aa: CAISESLGGHGANVLTF; cdr3_nt: TGTGCCATCAGTGAGTCCTTAGGGGGCCATGGGGCCAACGTCCTGACTTTC; d_call: TRBD1; j_call: TRBJ2-6; clone_size: -; v_call: TRBV10-3; cdr3_length: 17
cdr3_aa: CATSDYKYFLFEGQGPYEQYF; cdr3_nt: TGTGCCACCAGTGACTACAAATACTTCCTCTTCGAGGGACAGGGGCCCTACGAGCAGTACTTC; d_call: TRBD1; j_call: TRBJ2-7; clone_size: -; v_call: TRBV24-1; cdr3_length: 21
cdr3_aa: CASTGGGTDTQYF; cdr3_nt: TGTGCCAGCACAGGCGGTGGCACAGATACGCAGTATTTT; d_call: -; j_call: TRBJ2-3; clone_size: -; v_call: TRBV4-2; cdr3_length: 13
cdr3_aa: CASSLAWSGPGANVLTF; cdr3_nt: TGTGCCAGCAGCTTAGCCTGGTCGGGTCCTGGGGCCAACGTCCTGACTTTC; d_call: -; j_call: TRBJ2-6; clone_size: -; v_call: TRBV7-2; cdr3_length: 17
cdr3_aa: CASSYNRVTDTQYF; cdr3_nt: TGTGCCAGCAGCTACAACAGGGTTACAGATACGCAGTATTTT; d_call: -; j_call: TRBJ2-3; clone_size: -; v_call: TRBV7-3; cdr3_length: 14
cdr3_aa: CASSELAMEGRETQYF; cdr3_nt: TGTGCCAGCAGTGAATTGGCCATGGAGGGCCGAGAGACCCAGTACTTC; d_call: -; j_call: TRBJ2-5; clone_size: few; v_call: TRBV6-1; cdr3_length: 16
cdr3_aa: CATSKPGLAYNEQFF; cdr3_nt: TGTGCCACGAGTAAGCCGGGACTAGCGTACAATGAGCAGTTCTTC; d_call: TRBD2; j_call: TRBJ2-1; clone_size: -; v_call: TRBV10-3; cdr3_length: 15
cdr3_aa: CASSVELAGGEQFF; cdr3_nt: TGTGCCAGCAGCGTAGAACTAGCGGGAGGTGAGCAGTTCTTC; d_call: TRBD2; j_call: TRBJ2-1; clone_size: many; v_call: TRBV9; cdr3_length: 14
cdr3_aa: CASSHLAGGPGGEQYF; cdr3_nt: TGTGCCAGCAGTCACCTAGCGGGAGGGCCTGGGGGCGAGCAGTACTTC; d_call: TRBD2; j_call: TRBJ2-7; clone_size: few; v_call: TRBV6-5; cdr3_length: 16
cdr3_aa: CASSQVYDNNQPQHF; cdr3_nt: TGCGCCAGCAGCCAAGTTTATGACAACAATCAGCCCCAGCATTTT; d_call: -; j_call: TRBJ1-5; clone_size: few; v_call: TRBV4-3; cdr3_length: 15
cdr3_aa: CASSLRGWRNNQPQHF; cdr3_nt: TGTGCCAGCAGCTTGAGGGGTTGGAGGAACAATCAGCCCCAGCATTTT; d_call: -; j_call: TRBJ1-5; clone_size: -; v_call: TRBV21-1; cdr3_length: 16
cdr3_aa: CASVGAGLWEQYF; cdr3_nt: TGTGCCAGCGTGGGGGCAGGGCTGTGGGAGCAGTACTTC; d_call: -; j_call: TRBJ2-7; clone_size: -; v_call: TRBV7-9; cdr3_length: 13
cdr3_aa: CSAIASGNPTEQFF; cdr3_nt: TGCAGTGCTATTGCTAGCGGGAACCCCACCGAGCAGTTCTTC; d_call: TRBD2; j_call: TRBJ2-1; clone_size: few; v_call: TRBV20-1; cdr3_length: 14
cdr3_aa: CSARKPSGSYEQYF; cdr3_nt: TGCAGTGCCCGCAAGCCTAGCGGGTCCTACGAGCAGTACTTC; d_call: TRBD2; j_call: TRBJ2-7; clone_size: -; v_call: TRBV20-1; cdr3_length: 14
cdr3_aa: CASSPPMGTDTQYF; cdr3_nt: TGTGCCAGCTCACCACCGATGGGGACAGATACGCAGTATTTT; d_call: -; j_call: TRBJ2-3; clone_size: -; v_call: TRBV18; cdr3_length: 14
cdr3_aa: CSTGERNTEAFF; cdr3_nt: TGCAGTACAGGGGAAAGGAACACTGAAGCTTTCTTT; d_call: TRBD1; j_call: TRBJ1-1; clone_size: few; v_call: TRBV20-1; cdr3_length: 12
cdr3_aa: CASSLQTSGMETQYF; cdr3_nt: TGTGCCAGCAGCCTACAGACTAGCGGGATGGAGACCCAGTACTTC; d_call: TRBD2; j_call: TRBJ2-5; clone_size: -; v_call: TRBV7-2; cdr3_length: 15
cdr3_aa: CASTSNQDSDNEQFF; cdr3_nt: TGTGCCAGTACCTCAAACCAGGACAGCGACAATGAGCAGTTCTTC; d_call: -; j_call: TRBJ2-1; clone_size: few; v_call: TRBV19; cdr3_length: 15
cdr3_aa: CASTPGLAGLYEQFF; cdr3_nt: TGTGCCAGCACCCCGGGACTAGCGGGATTGTATGAGCAGTTCTTC; d_call: TRBD2; j_call: TRBJ2-1; clone_size: -; v_call: TRBV6-2/TRBV6-3; cdr3_length: 15
cdr3_aa: CATSDPRNTGELFF; cdr3_nt: TGTGCCACCAGTGACCCCCGGAACACCGGGGAGCTGTTTTTT; d_call: -; j_call: TRBJ2-2; clone_size: -; v_call: TRBV24-1; cdr3_length: 14
cdr3_aa: CASSQSRGFTDTQYF; cdr3_nt: TGTGCCAGCAGCCAAAGCAGGGGTTTCACAGATACGCAGTATTTT; d_call: -; j_call: TRBJ2-3; clone_size: -; v_call: TRBV7-2; cdr3_length: 15
cdr3_aa: CASSLVAVAEQFF; cdr3_nt: TGCGCCAGCAGCCTAGTAGCGGTCGCTGAGCAGTTCTTC; d_call: -; j_call: TRBJ2-1; clone_size: -; v_call: TRBV5-1; cdr3_length: 13